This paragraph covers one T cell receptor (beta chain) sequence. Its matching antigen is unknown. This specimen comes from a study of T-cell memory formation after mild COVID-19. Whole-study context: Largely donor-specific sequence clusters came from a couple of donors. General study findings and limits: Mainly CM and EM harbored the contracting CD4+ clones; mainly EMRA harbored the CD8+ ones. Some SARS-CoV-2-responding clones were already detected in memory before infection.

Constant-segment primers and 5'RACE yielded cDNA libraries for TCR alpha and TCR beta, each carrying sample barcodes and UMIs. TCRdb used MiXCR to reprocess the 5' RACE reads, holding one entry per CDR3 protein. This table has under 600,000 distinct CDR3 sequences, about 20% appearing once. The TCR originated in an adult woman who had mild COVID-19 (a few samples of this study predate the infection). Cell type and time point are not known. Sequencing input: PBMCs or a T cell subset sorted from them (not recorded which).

CDR3: CATSRYGTGSLEQYF. CDR3 DNA: TGTGCCACCAGCAGATACGGGACAGGAAGTCTCGAGCAGTACTTC. V usage is TRBV15 and J usage is TRBJ2-7, with 8 bases fitting TRBD1. Per germline, CDR1 LNHNV and CDR2 YYDKDF (reference sequence). V lost 2 bases and J lost 6; bases outside the gene matches: 9. The CDR3 has 15 amino acids.